This T cell receptor beta chain was obtained from a study of control samples from healthy donors and cancer patients. This table comes from immunoSEQ multiplex PCR, and its TCRdb copy is limited to in-frame clones, with some not included. The table includes about 150,000 clones, under 95% detected once. This CDR3 is 17 amino acids long. V was clipped by 4 bases and J by 0 bases, with 16 bases between them. Germline V gives CDR1 MDHEN, CDR2 SYDVKM. The chain has TRBV28 and TRBJ1-3, with D perhaps TRBD1 (5 bases). The TCR comes from a man between 18 and 29 years old in good health. Material: blood. CDR3: CASSSGGLTYSGNTIYF. The CDR3 nucleotides are TGTGCCAGCAGTTCTGGGGGTCTTACTTACTCTGGAAACACCATATATTTT.